These 22 T cell receptor beta chains were all obtained from the same sample, sequenced in a study of CD8+CD57+ T cells in acquired aplastic anemia listed by TCRdb under 2018. Flow cytometry had shown CD8+CD57+ cell expansion in the patients selected for sequencing. Sequencing relied on an Illumina HiSeq 2000. Genomic DNA served as template for TCR beta VDJ combination and CDR3 sequence profiling. TCRdb took the public reads, trimmed them with fastp at Q25, ran MiXCR for clone calling and kept in-frame beta chains. Merged by CDR3 protein, the rows form single entries marked with the most common genes and DNA. The sample records about 160,000 distinct CDR3 sequences, more than 45% of which are singletons. Of the sample, about 2.8% falls within the top ten clones. The sample was sorted CD4+, CD8+, or CD8+CD57+ T cells (not recorded which) from PBMCs. These receptors were obtained from a human donor with aplastic anemia.

J is TRBJ2-5 and V is TRBV2; the D is unclear. Germline values: CDR1 SNHLY, CDR2 FYNNEI. The CDR3 runs to 10 residues. With 6 bases removed from V and 7 bases from J, the gap between germline ends came to 6 bases. As DNA, the CDR3 is TGTGCCAGCAGGTCCGGGACCCAGTACTTC. As protein: CASRSGTQYF.

For this clonotype: A much bigger clone sits one base away, suggesting this may be a read error. The V gene is TRBV6-5, the J gene TRBJ1-1; D gene ambiguous. This CDR3 region has 14 residues. With 0 bases removed from V and 4 bases from J, the gap between germline ends came to 9 bases. Germline CDR1 and CDR2: MNHEY and SVGAGI. The CDR3 reads CASSYSGLSTEAFF. CDR3 nucleotide sequence: TGTGCCAGCAGTTACTCAGGGTTGAGCACTGAAGCTTTCTTT.

This chain connects TRBV19 to TRBJ2-7; 7 bases agree with TRBD2. Germline CDR1 reads LNHDA; CDR2 reads SQIVND (reference sequence). This CDR3 has 15 amino acids. The V gene end was trimmed by 6 bases and the J gene end by 2 bases; junction bases not matched to a gene: 10. The CDR3, as DNA: TGTGCCAGTAGGCCGGGGGGAGTAGGGACCTACGAGCAGTACTTC. It is translated as CASRPGGVGTYEQYF.

V is TRBV15 and J is TRBJ2-5; 12 positions agree with TRBD1. Trimming took 3 bases from V and 5 from J; bases not matched to a gene: 1. This CDR3 comprises 14 residues. Germline CDR1 LNHNV, CDR2 YYDKDF (reference sequence). CDR3 bases: TGTGCCACCAGCAGGGGGACAGGGGGCGAGACCCAGTACTTC. This encodes CATSRGTGGETQYF.

The chain employs TRBV7-6 and TRBJ2-7, with a possible D match to TRBD2 (6 bases). Trimming stripped 4 bases from V and 7 bases from J, with 14 bases between. Germline V CDR1 and CDR2: SGHVS, FNYEAQ. The CDR3 extends over 13 amino acids. In DNA, the CDR3 is TGTGCCAGCAGCTCCCGGACGGCGGGAGAGCAGTACTTC. Residues: CASSSRTAGEQYF.

This clonotype was seen only a few times. The chain couples TRBV15 to TRBJ2-7; D may be TRBD1 (5 bases). With 1 base removed from V and 1 base from J, the gap between germline ends came to 11 bases. CDR1 and CDR2 (germline): LNHNV, YYDKDF (reference sequence). This CDR3 has 15 amino acids. In DNA form, the CDR3 reads TGTGCCACCAGCAGAGGTGGAGACAGTTCCTACGAGCAGTACTTC. This translates into CATSRGGDSSYEQYF.

The rearrangement joins TRBV2 to TRBJ1-1; 12 bases are a match to TRBD1. The germline V gene has CDR1 SNHLY and CDR2 FYNNEI. This CDR3 spans 15 amino acids. V was clipped by 4 bases and J by 5 bases; unmatched bases: 5. CDR3: CASSGRDRGRTEAFF. CDR3 coding DNA: TGTGCCAGCAGTGGGCGGGACAGGGGGCGGACTGAAGCTTTCTTT.

This clonotype was counted many times. V and J are TRBV20-1 and TRBJ2-2; D might be TRBD1 (5 bases). This CDR3 comprises 14 residues. Germline CDR1 reads DFQATT; CDR2 reads SNEGSKA (reference sequence). V was cut by 5 bases and J by 2 bases, with 12 bases left in between. CDR3 region: CSAVRQGNTGELFF. CDR3 nucleotide sequence: TGCAGTGCTGTTAGGCAGGGTAACACCGGGGAGCTGTTTTTT.

The rearrangement uses TRBV19 and TRBJ1-1, with D uncertain. The CDR3 has 15 amino acids. The V end was cut by 0 bases, the J end by 1 base, with 9 bases between. Germline V gene sequence: CDR1 LNHDA, CDR2 SQIVND (reference sequence). The CDR3 DNA follows: TGTGCCAGTAGTATAGATCGGGTTGGGAACACTGAAGCTTTCTTT. It specifies CASSIDRVGNTEAFF.

On this clonotype: A much larger clone differs by one base, so this may be a read error. This rearrangement joins TRBV28 to TRBJ2-5, with 8 positions matching TRBD1. Trimming removed 5 bases from V and 5 bases from J; junction bases left unmatched: 13. CDR3 length: 16 residues. Germline CDR1 reads MDHEN; CDR2 reads SYDVKM. This CDR3 is CASSEAGTGLIETQYF. As DNA, the CDR3 is TGTGCCAGCAGTGAAGCCGGGACAGGATTGATCGAGACCCAGTACTTC.

V and J are TRBV5-1 and TRBJ1-1; TRBD1 matches at 7 bases. This CDR3 is built from 14 residues. Losses at the gene ends were 3 bases for V and 9 bases for J; bases not matched to a gene: 11. From germline, CDR1 is SGHRS and CDR2 YFSETQ. CDR3 protein: CASSSTPGTAQAFF. The CDR3 coding sequence is TGCGCCAGCAGCTCAACCCCCGGGACAGCCCAAGCTTTCTTT.

Points on this clonotype: A much bigger clone sits one base away, suggesting this may be a read error. V is TRBV12-5 and J is TRBJ1-5; 9 bases line up with TRBD1. CDR3 length equals 21 residues. The V gene's germline CDR1 is LGHNT and CDR2 FRNRAP. The ends lost 0 bases at V and 2 bases at J; junction bases unmatched: 17. The CDR3 nucleotides are TGTGCTAGTGGTTTGGTACTTGGGACAGGGCTTCTTCGGGAAGGCAATCAGCCCCAGCATTTT. Translated, it gives CASGLVLGTGLLREGNQPQHF.

The chain uses TRBV19 and TRBJ1-1; tentative D call: TRBD1 (5 bases). CDR3 length equals 12 residues. Trimming stripped 5 bases from V and 7 bases from J, with 11 bases between. The germline V gene encodes CDR1 LNHDA and CDR2 SQIVND (reference sequence). Here the CDR3 DNA reads TGTGCCAGTAGTCTTAGGGGAGGTGAAGCTTTCTTT. It specifies CASSLRGGEAFF. The whole variable domain, filled in from reference TRBV19 and TRBJ1-1, reads DGGITQSPKYLFRKEGQNVTLSCEQNLNHDAMYWYRQDPGQGLRLIYYSQIVNDFQKGDIAEGYSVSREKKESFPLTVTSAQKNPTAFYLCASSLRGGEAFFGQGTRLTVV.

This clonotype was found once. The conserved closing phenylalanine or tryptophan is absent in this CDR3, likely reflecting a read error. This chain uses TRBV27 with TRBJ2-1; D may be TRBD1 (6 bases). CDR3 size: 17 residues. The ends were cut back, 6 bases at V and 2 bases at J, with 20 bases in the middle. CDR1 and CDR2 from the germline V gene are MNHEY and SMNVEV (reference sequence). The CDR3 DNA follows: TGTGCCAGCAGAACCACGAGCAGGGGACGCCCCTACAATGAGCAGTTCCTC. This translates into CASRTTSRGRPYNEQFL.

This clonotype was counted at least ten times. This sequence joins TRBV7-2 and TRBJ2-3, with 8 bases identical to TRBD1. CDR1 is SGHTA and CDR2 is FQGNSA in the germline V gene. The CDR3 is made up of 14 amino acids. The junction had 5 bases not matched to a gene; V was cut back by 5 bases and J by 4 bases. CDR3 in amino acids: CASSPQGEADTQYF. CDR3 nucleotide sequence: TGTGCCAGCAGCCCACAGGGGGAGGCAGATACGCAGTATTTT.

This chain links TRBV7-9 with TRBJ1-1, with a possible D match to TRBD1 (5 bases). The germline gives CDR1 SEHNR, CDR2 FQNEAQ (reference sequence). The V end was cut by 5 bases, the J end by 8 bases, with 12 bases between. The CDR3 length is 12 residues. CDR3 bases: TGTGCCAGCAGCCACGGAGGGGCCGAAGCTTTCTTT. It specifies CASSHGGAEAFF. The full variable domain, rest sourced from reference TRBV7-9 and TRBJ1-1, is DTGVSQNPRHKITKRGQNVTFRCDPISEHNRLYWYRQTLGQGPEFLTYFQNEAQLEKSRLLSDRFSAERPKGSFSTLEIQRTEQGDSAMYLCASSHGGAEAFFGQGTRLTVV.

The chain links TRBV5-6 to TRBJ1-6; 7 bases fit TRBD1. Per germline, CDR1 SGHDT and CDR2 YYEEEE. V trimming: 0 bases; J trimming: 7 bases; junction bases outside the gene matches: 4. CDR3 length: 15 amino acids. CDR3 bases: TGTGCCAGCAGCTTGGGGGCAGGGGGAAATTCACCCCTCCACTTT. This encodes CASSLGAGGNSPLHF.

V usage is TRBV5-1 and J usage is TRBJ2-7; maybe TRBD1 (5 bases). CDR3 length: 14 residues. Trimming shortened V by 3 bases and J by 6 bases, and 16 bases separated the two germline ends. Looked up from germline, CDR1 is SGHRS and CDR2 is YFSETQ. The CDR3 loop reads CASSSIAGFGEQYF. The DNA for the CDR3 is TGCGCCAGCAGCTCGATCGCAGGGTTCGGCGAGCAGTACTTC.

This clonotype showed up many times. The germline gene is not matched at one end of the junction; a read error may be the cause. The gene calls are TRBV10-3 and TRBJ1-2, with TRBD1 as a possible D gene (5 bases). The CDR3 spans 15 residues. CDR1 is ENHRY and CDR2 is SYGVKD in the germline V gene. The CDR3 loop is CAISESYGTNCGYTF. CDR3 in DNA: TGTGCCATCAGTGAGTCATATGGGACCAACTGTGGCTACACCTTC.

On this clonotype itself: A clone one base away is much larger, so this may be a read error. This chain uses TRBV6-2 or TRBV6-3 with TRBJ2-7; 7 bases are shared with TRBD2. This CDR3 is 15 amino acids long. Trimming took 2 bases from V and 7 from J; bases not matched to a gene: 11. CDR1 is MNHEY, CDR2 SVGEGT, per germline. In DNA, the CDR3 is TGTGCCAGCAGTTACCCCACCCCAGCGGGATCAGAGCAGTACTTC. This gives the protein CASSYPTPAGSEQYF.

This rearrangement joins TRBV7-2 to TRBJ2-1; D ambiguous. Germline values: CDR1 SGHTA, CDR2 FQGNSA. With 5 bases removed from V and 0 bases from J, the gap between germline ends came to 5 bases. The CDR3 runs to 13 residues. The CDR3 reads CASSRTSYNEQFF. CDR3 nucleotides: TGTGCCAGCAGCCGGACCTCCTACAATGAGCAGTTCTTC.

At least ten counts were recorded for this clonotype. The chain has TRBV5-6 and TRBJ2-5; D gene ambiguous. Between the trimmed V and J ends, which lost 1 base and 3 bases, there was a span of 7 bases. Germline-derived CDR1 and CDR2 are SGHDT and YYEEEE. The CDR3 length is 13 residues. The CDR3: CASSLWPKETQYF. The DNA of the CDR3 is TGTGCCAGCAGCTTGTGGCCTAAAGAGACCCAGTACTTC.